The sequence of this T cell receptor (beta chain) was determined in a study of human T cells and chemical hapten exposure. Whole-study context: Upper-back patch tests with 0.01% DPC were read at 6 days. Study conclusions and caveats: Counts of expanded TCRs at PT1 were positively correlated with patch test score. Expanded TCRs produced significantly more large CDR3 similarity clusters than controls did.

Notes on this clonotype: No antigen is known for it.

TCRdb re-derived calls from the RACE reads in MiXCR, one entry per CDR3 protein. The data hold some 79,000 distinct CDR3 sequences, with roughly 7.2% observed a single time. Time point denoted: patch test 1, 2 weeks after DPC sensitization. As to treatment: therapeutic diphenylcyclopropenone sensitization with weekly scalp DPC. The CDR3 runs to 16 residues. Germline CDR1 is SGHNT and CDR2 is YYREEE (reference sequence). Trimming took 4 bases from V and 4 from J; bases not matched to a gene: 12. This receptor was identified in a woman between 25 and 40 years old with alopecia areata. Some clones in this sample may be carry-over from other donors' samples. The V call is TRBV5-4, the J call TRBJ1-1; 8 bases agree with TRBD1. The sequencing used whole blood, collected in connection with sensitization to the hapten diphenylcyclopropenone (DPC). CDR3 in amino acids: CASSPDPGGMGTEAFF. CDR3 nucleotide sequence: TGTGCCAGCAGCCCGGATCCAGGGGGCATGGGCACTGAAGCTTTCTTT.